This paragraph covers one T cell receptor (beta chain) sequence. Its specificity is not known. From germline, CDR1 is SGHVS and CDR2 FNYEAQ. V lost 1 base and J 4 bases, leaving 13 bases between the germline ends. The CDR3 is made up of 15 amino acids. The split of CD4+ cells yielded CD45RA+ naive and CD45RA-negative memory subsets. Deep-level running was used for the assay. Method: immunoSEQ multiplex PCR; TCRdb's copy keeps in-frame clones and lacks some. The data hold under 2.5 million clones, with around 93% observed a single time. The data were obtained in a study of shared clonotypes between healthy human individuals. Findings and caveats of the study: Genetic and exposure-history diversity was limited by the small donor number.

The chain is built from TRBV7-6 and TRBJ2-5; D uncertain. The sample taken for sequencing was naive CD4+ T cells from PBMCs. Subset in this sample: CD45RA+ positively selected. The TCR sequence derives from a man between 18 and 29 years old in good health. Some clones in this sample may be carry-over from other donors' samples. CDR3 sequence reads: CASSLETQWGETQYF. CDR3 sequence (DNA): TGTGCCAGCAGCTTAGAGACACAGTGGGGAGAGACCCAGTACTTC.